This TCR beta chain appears in the sequencing data of a study of cytomegalovirus exposure and HLA in healthy donors. The primer mix had 60 Vbeta and 13 Jbeta primers. Clones were sequenced by immunoSEQ multiplex PCR, and TCRdb holds only the in-frame ones, with some missing. In the table there are approximately 150,000 clones, roughly 70% of which are singletons. General study findings and limits: Approximately 18,000 TCR beta sequences were associated with HLA alleles at 0.05 false discovery rate in a later analysis. Presence/absence analyses supposed approximately even sequencing depth among donors.

About this clone itself: Its cognate antigen is unknown.

CDR3 length: 17 amino acids. Germline V gives CDR1 LNHNV, CDR2 YYDKDF (reference sequence). Trimming removed 3 bases at V and 5 bases at J, with 22 bases between. The gene calls are TRBV15 and TRBJ1-1, with D maybe TRBD1 (6 bases). Input material: PBMCs. The sequence came from a male donor in good health and CMV-seronegative. The CDR3 region is CATSRNRVASAGTEAFF. In nucleotides, the CDR3 is TGTGCCACCAGCAGGAACAGGGTTGCGTCGGCCGGAACTGAAGCTTTCTTT.